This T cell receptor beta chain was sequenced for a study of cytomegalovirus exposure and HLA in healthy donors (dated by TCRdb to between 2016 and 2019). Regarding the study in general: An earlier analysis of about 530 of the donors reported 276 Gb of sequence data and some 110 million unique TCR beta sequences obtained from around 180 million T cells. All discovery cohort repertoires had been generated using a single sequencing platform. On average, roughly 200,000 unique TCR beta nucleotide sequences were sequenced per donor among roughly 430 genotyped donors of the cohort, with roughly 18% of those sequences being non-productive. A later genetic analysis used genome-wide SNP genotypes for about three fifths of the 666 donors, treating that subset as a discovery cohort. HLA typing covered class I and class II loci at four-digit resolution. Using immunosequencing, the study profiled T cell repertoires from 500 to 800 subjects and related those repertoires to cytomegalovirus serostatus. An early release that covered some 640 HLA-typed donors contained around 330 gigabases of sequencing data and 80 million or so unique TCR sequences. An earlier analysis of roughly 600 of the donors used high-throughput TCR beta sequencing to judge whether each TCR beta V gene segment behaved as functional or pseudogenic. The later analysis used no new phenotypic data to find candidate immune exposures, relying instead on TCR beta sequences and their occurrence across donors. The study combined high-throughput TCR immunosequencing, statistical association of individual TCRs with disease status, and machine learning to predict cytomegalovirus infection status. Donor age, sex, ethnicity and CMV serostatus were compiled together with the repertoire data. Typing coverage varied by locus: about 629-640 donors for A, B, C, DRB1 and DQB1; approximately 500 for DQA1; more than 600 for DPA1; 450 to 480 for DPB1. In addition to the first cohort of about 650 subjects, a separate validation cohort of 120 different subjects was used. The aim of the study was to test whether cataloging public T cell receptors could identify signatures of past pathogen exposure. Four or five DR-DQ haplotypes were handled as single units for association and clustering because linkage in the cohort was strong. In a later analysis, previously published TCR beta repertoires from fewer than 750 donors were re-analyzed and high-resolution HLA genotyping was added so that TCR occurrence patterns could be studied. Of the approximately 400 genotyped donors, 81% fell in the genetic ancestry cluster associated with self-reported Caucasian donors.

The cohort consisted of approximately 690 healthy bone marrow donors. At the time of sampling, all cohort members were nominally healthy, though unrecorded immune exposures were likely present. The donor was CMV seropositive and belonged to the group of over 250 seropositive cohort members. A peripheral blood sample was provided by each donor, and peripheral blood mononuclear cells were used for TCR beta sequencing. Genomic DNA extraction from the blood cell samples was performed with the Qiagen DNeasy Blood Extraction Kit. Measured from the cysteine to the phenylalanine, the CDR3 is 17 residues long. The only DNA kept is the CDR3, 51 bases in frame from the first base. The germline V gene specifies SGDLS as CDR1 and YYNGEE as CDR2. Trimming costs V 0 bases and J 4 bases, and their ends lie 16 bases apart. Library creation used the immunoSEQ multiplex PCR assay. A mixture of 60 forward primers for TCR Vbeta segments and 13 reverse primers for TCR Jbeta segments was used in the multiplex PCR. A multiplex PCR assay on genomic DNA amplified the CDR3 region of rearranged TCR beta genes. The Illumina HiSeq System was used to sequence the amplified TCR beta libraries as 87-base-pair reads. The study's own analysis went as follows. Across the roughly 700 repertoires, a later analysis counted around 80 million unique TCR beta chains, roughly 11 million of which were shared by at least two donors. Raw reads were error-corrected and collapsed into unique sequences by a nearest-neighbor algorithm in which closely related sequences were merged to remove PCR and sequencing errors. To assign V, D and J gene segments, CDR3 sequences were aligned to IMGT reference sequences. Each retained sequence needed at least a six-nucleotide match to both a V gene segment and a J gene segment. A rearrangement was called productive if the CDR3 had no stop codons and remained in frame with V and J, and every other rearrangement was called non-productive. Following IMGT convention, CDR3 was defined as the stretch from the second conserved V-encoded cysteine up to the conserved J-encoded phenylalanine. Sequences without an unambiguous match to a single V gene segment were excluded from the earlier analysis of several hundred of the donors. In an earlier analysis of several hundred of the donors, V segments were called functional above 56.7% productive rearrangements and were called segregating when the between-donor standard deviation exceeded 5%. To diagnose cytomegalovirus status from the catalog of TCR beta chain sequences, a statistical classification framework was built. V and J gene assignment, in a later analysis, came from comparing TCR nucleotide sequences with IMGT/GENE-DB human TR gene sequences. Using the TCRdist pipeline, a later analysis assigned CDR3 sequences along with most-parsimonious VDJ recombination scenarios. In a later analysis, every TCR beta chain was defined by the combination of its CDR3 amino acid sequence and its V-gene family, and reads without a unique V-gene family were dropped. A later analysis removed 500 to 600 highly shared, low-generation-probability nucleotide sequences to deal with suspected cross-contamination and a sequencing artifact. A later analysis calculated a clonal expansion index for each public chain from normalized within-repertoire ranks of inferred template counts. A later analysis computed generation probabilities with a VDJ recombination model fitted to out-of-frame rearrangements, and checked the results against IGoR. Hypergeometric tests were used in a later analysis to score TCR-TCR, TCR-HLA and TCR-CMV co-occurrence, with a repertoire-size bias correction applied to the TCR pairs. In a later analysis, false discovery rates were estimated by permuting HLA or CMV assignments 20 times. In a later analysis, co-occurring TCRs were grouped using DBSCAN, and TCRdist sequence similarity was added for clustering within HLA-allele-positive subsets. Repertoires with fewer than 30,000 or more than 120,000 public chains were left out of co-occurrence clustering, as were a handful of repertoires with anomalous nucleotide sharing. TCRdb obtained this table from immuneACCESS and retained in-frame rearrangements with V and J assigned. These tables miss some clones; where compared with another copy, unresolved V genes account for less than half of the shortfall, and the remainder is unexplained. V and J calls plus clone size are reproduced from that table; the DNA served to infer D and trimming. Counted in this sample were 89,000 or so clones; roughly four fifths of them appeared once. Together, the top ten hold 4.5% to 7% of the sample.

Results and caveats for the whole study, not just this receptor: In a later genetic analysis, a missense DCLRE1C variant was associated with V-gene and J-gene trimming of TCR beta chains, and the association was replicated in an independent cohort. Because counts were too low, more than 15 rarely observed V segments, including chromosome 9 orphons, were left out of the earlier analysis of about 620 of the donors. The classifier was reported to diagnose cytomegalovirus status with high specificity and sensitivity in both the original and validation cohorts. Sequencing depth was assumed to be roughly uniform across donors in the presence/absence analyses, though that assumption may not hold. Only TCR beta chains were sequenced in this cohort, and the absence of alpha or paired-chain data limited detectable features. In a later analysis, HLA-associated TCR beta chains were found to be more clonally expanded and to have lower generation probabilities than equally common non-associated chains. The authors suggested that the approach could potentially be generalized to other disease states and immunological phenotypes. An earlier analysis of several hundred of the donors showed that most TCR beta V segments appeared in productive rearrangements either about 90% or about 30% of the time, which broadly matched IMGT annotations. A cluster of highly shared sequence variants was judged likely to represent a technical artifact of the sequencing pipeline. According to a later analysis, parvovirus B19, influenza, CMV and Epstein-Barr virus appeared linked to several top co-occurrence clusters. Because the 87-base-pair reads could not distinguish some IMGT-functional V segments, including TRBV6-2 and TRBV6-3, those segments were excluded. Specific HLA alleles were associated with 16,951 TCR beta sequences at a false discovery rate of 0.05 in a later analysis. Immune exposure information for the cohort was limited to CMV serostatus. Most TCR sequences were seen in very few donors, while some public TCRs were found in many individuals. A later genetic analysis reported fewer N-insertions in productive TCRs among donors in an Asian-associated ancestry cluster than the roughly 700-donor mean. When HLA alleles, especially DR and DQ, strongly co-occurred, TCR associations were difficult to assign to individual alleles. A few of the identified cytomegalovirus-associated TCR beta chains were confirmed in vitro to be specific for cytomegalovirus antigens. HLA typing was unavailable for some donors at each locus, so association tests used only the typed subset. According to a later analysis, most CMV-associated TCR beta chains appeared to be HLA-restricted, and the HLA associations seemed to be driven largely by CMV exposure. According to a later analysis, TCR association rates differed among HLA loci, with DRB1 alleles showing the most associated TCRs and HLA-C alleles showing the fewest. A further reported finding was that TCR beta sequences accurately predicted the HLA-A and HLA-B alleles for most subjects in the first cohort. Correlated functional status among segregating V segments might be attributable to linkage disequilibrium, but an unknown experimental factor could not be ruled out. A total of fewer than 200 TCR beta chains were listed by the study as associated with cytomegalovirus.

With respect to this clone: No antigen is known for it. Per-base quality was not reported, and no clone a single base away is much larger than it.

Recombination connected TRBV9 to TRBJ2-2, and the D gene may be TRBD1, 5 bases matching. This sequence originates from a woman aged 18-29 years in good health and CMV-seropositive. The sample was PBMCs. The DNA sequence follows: TGTGCCAGCAGCGTAGGGCTGCCGCGAAGGGGCACCGGGGAGCTGTTTTTT. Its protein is CASSVGLPRRGTGELFF.